The 21 T cell receptor delta chains below come from one sample, sequenced in a study of γδ T cells in repeated Plasmodium falciparum infection. TCRdb called clones from the multiplex PCR reads again using CATT. This table holds tens of thousands of delta-chain clones, approximately 1.5% found once. Vgamma9/Vdelta2+ and Vdelta2-negative gammadelta T cells were flow-sorted from PBMC for bulk sequencing. The specimen sequenced was gamma-delta T cells from blood. These receptors all stem from a pool of human donors (malaria-infected and uninfected, not separated).

Of note for this clone: TCRdb's listed protein matches a much larger clone and diverges from this DNA's translation at residue 8, likely through a read error; the protein shown comes from the DNA. The chain joins TRDV3 to TRDJ1; D is possibly TRDD3 (8 bases). The germline V gene has CDR1 TVYSNPD and CDR2 GDNSRS (reference sequence). Trimming pared 4 bases from V and 0 bases from J, leaving 39 bases between. This CDR3 is 22 amino acids long. The CDR3 nucleotides read TGTGCCTCACCCCTCCCCTACTCGATTACTGGGGGGTCCTTCCTGTACACCGATAAACTCATCTTT. This encodes CASPLPYSITGGSFLYTDKLIF.

This clone was seen only a few times. TCRdb's protein for this DNA is that of a much larger clone and differs from the translation at residue 5, likely a read error; the protein shown is the DNA translation. The rearrangement uses TRDV2 and TRDJ1; 9 bases map to TRDD3. Germline CDR1 GEAIGNYY, CDR2 EKD. V lost 3 bases and J lost 0; bases outside the gene matches: 13. There are 18 residues in the CDR3. CDR3 residues: CACDALPTGGEYTDKLIF. CDR3 bases: TGTGCCTGTGACGCGCTCCCTACTGGGGGAGAGTACACCGATAAACTCATCTTT.

The sample holds a few counts of this clone. The protein that TCRdb holds for this DNA derives from a much larger clone and differs from the translated DNA at residue 3, which likely indicates a read error; the protein shown here is translated from the DNA. The rearrangement links TRDV1 to TRDJ1; TRDD3 agrees at 12 bases. Because TCRdb records no J gene, it was assigned here through a match of the DNA to germline. This CDR3 comprises 21 residues. Per the germline V gene, CDR1 is TSWWSYY and CDR2 is QGS. The CDR3: CAPGEPASYVVLGDTLDKLIF. Written as DNA, the CDR3 is TGTGCTCCTGGGGAACCGGCTTCCTACGTTGTGCTGGGGGATACGCTCGATAAACTCATCTTT.

This clone was detected a few times. A far larger clone is off by one base, so a read error is likely. The same CDR3 can be traced to other DNA sequences in this sample. The V and J genes are TRDV3 and TRDJ1, with D perhaps assigned TRDD2 or TRDD3 (9 bases each). In germline, CDR1 is TVYSNPD, CDR2 GDNSRS (reference sequence). Trimming shortened V by 3 bases and J by 1 base, and 30 bases separated the two germline ends. The CDR3 consists of 19 residues. CDR3 region: CAFAAFLLGDTLITDKLIF. CDR3 nucleotide sequence: TGTGCCTTCGCGGCCTTCCTACTCGGGGATACGCTAATCACCGATAAACTCATCTTT.

As regards this clone: The likely explanation is a read error, given a far larger clone one base away. This sample also contains other DNA sequences that code for the same CDR3. J is TRDJ1 and V is TRDV3; 10 bases are a match to TRDD3. This CDR3 is built from 16 residues. Losses at the gene ends were 1 base for V and 2 bases for J; bases not matched to a gene: 10. Germline CDR1 reads TVYSNPD; CDR2 reads GDNSRS (reference sequence). The CDR3 bases are TGTGCCTTTACCTTCCCTTGGGGGATACCTACCGATAAACTCATCTTT. This translates into CAFTFPWGIPTDKLIF.

This clone was recorded at least ten times. The sample carries other DNA sequences with the same CDR3. The chain uses TRDV1 and TRDJ1; D is possibly TRDD2 (6 bases). Deletions cut 2 bases from V and 5 bases from J, with 30 bases between. Germline CDR1 is TSWWSYY and CDR2 is QGS. This CDR3 region has 20 residues. The CDR3 is CALGEARHLPRWSVIDKLIF. The DNA for the CDR3 is TGTGCTCTTGGGGAAGCTCGACATCTTCCTCGGTGGTCCGTTATAGATAAACTCATCTTT.

About this clone itself: One base separates it from a far larger clone, so it is likely a read error. The same CDR3 is also encoded by other DNA sequences in this sample. J is TRDJ1 and V is TRDV3; maybe TRDD2 (5 bases). TCRdb leaves out the J gene; it was filled in here by matching the DNA to germline. Trimming cost V 0 bases and J 0 bases, with 38 bases left between them. The CDR3 sequence is 23 residues long. The germline CDR1 and CDR2 sequences are TVYSNPD and GDNSRS (reference sequence). The CDR3 DNA reads TGTGCCTTTAGAGGGGTTAGGTCGGGCCTACAGGGTGGTGGATTACTGTACACCGATAAACTCATCTTT. Translating it yields CAFRGVRSGLQGGGLLYTDKLIF. The whole variable domain, remainder taken from reference TRDV3 and TRDJ1, is CDKVTQSSPDQTVASGSEVVLLCTYDTVYSNPDLFWYRIRPDYSFQFVFYGDNSRSEGADFTQGRFSVKHILTQKAFHLVISPVRTEDSATYYCAFRGVRSGLQGGGLLYTDKLIFGKGTRVTVEP.

The sample holds a few counts of this clone. The amino acid sequence in TCRdb belongs to a much larger clone and departs from this DNA's translation at residue 15, likely a sequencing read error; the sequence shown is translated from the DNA. V usage is TRDV1 and J usage is TRDJ1; D is undetermined. The length of the CDR3 is 19 residues. V shed 4 bases and J shed 7 bases, with 31 bases lying between them. The V gene's germline CDR1 is TSWWSYY and CDR2 QGS. CDR3 sequence reads: CALGVTNYLLVLQQGKLIF. The CDR3 coding sequence is TGTGCTCTTGGGGTTACGAACTATCTCCTGGTATTACAACAAGGTAAACTCATCTTT.

As to this clone: The junction and the germline gene differ at one end; a read error may be behind it. The chain employs TRDV1 and TRDJ1; TRDD3 matches 8 bases. TCRdb leaves out the J gene; it was filled in here by matching the DNA to germline. The CDR3 totals 26 residues. In germline, CDR1 is TSWWSYY, CDR2 QGS. CDR3 residues: CALGKLSVRVASYWGSTLYNTDKLIF. The DNA of the CDR3 is TGTGCTCTTGGGAAACTTTCGGTCCGAGTAGCCTCGTACTGGGGGTCCACTCTCTACAACACCGATAAACTCATCTTT.

Of note for this clone: A read error is likely here: a far larger clone is one base away. Other DNA sequences in this specimen translate into the identical CDR3. V gene TRDV1 combines with J gene TRDJ1; D is ambiguous. Germline V gene data show CDR1 as TSWWSYY and CDR2 as QGS. This CDR3 has 20 amino acids. The DNA of the CDR3 is TGTGCTCTTGGGGAGCTGGTTTTTTTGTTACAAGGGGTCTACACCGATAAGCTCATCTTT. Amino acid sequence: CALGELVFLLQGVYTDKLIF.

This clone appeared many times. Only one base separates this from a far larger clonotype, so it likely reflects a read error. The sample has other DNA sequences that encode this CDR3 too. The gene calls are TRDV2 and TRDJ1; TRDD3 aligns across 8 bases. The J gene comes from matching the DNA to germline here; TCRdb lacks it. J lost 0 bases, V lost 4 bases, and 6 bases had no gene match. CDR3 length: 15 residues. CDR1 and CDR2 from the germline V gene are GEAIGNYY and EKD. CDR3 loop: CACDVLGVYTDKLIF. CDR3 nucleotides: TGTGCCTGTGATGTACTGGGGGTTTACACCGATAAACTCATCTTT.

This clone was detected many times. This sequence is one base from a far larger clone and is likely a read error. The gene calls are TRDV1 and TRDJ1; D is uncertain. The germline V gene encodes CDR1 TSWWSYY and CDR2 QGS. There are 13 residues in the CDR3. V gave up 5 bases and J gave up 3 bases, with 10 bases separating them. The CDR3 loop reads CALGLRDADKLIF. The CDR3 nucleotides read TGTGCTCTTGGGCTGCGGGACGCCGATAAACTCATCTTT.

On this clone: This probably arose from a read error, given a far larger clone one base away. Within the sample, other DNA sequences also encode this same CDR3. The chain couples TRDV3 to TRDJ1; 11 nucleotides agree with TRDD3. CDR3 length: 25 residues. Germline CDR1 reads TVYSNPD; CDR2 reads GDNSRS (reference sequence). V trimming: 2 bases; J trimming: 6 bases; junction bases outside the gene matches: 41. The CDR3 is CAFADLSSPRWGIRTIYGSTYKLIF. The DNA of the CDR3 is TGTGCCTTTGCCGACCTTTCGTCCCCCCGATGGGGGATACGGACGATCTACGGGTCTACCTATAAACTCATCTTT.

There are a few counts of this clone. This DNA translates differently at residue 9 from the TCRdb protein, which is that of a much larger clone; a read error is likely, and the protein shown is the DNA's own translation. The chain recombines TRDV3 with TRDJ1; 8 positions match TRDD2. The J gene is not listed in TCRdb, so it was assigned here from a DNA match to germline. Trimming cost V 3 bases and J 0 bases; bases outside gene matches: 24. Germline CDR1 TVYSNPD, CDR2 GDNSRS (reference sequence). The CDR3 has 20 residues. The CDR3 bases are TGTGCCTTCACGGCCTTCCTATATAGTGGGGATGAGCGGTACACCGATAAACTCATCTTT. The encoded protein is CAFTAFLYSGDERYTDKLIF. The full variable domain, completed using reference TRDV3 and TRDJ1, is CDKVTQSSPDQTVASGSEVVLLCTYDTVYSNPDLFWYRIRPDYSFQFVFYGDNSRSEGADFTQGRFSVKHILTQKAFHLVISPVRTEDSATYYCAFTAFLYSGDERYTDKLIFGKGTRVTVEP.

This clone was seen more than once but under ten times. TCRdb's protein, taken from a much larger clone, differs from this DNA's translation at residue 23, likely owing to a read error; the protein displayed comes from the DNA. The chain is built from TRDV3 and TRDJ1; D might be TRDD2 (5 bases). Germline CDR1 reads TVYSNPD; CDR2 reads GDNSRS (reference sequence). This CDR3 region has 25 residues. As DNA, the CDR3 is TGTGCCTTTAGGGTGCCTCCTAGGACGTTTGGGCGATATAACCCACAATTTACCCACACCGATAAATTCATCTTT. This codes for CAFRVPPRTFGRYNPQFTHTDKFIF.

This clone was seen ten or more times. A far larger clone is one base from this, pointing to a likely read error. The sample contains more than one DNA sequence encoding this CDR3. The gene calls are TRDV2 and TRDJ1, with D possibly being TRDD3 (5 bases). The ends were cut back, 1 base at V and 0 bases at J, with 20 bases in the middle. Germline V lookup: CDR1 GEAIGNYY, CDR2 EKD. CDR3 length: 18 amino acids. CDR3 loop: CACDTSTTWAPYTDKLIF. DNA of the CDR3: TGTGCCTGTGACACATCTACGACCTGGGCCCCATACACCGATAAACTCATCTTT.

As to this clone: The translation of this DNA and the TCRdb protein of a much larger clone differ at residue 12, probably owing to a read error; the protein shown here is translated from the DNA. This chain links TRDV1 with TRDJ1; a weak D match, TRDD3 (7 bases). TCRdb carries no J gene annotation; the J gene was assigned here by matching the DNA with germline. Germline V gene lookup returns CDR1 TSWWSYY and CDR2 QGS. The CDR3 contains 28 residues. Between the trimmed V and J ends, which lost 1 base and 4 bases, there was a span of 52 bases. The CDR3 is CALGERKDERGESLRIPRGGWSVDKLIF. CDR3 DNA sequence: TGTGCTCTTGGGGAACGAAAGGACGAAAGGGGAGAGTCCCTACGTATTCCTAGGGGGGGATGGTCGGTCGATAAACTCATCTTT.

The table lists this clone with a few counts. The translation of this DNA and the TCRdb protein of a much larger clone differ at residue 6, probably owing to a read error; the protein shown here is translated from the DNA. V usage is TRDV2 and J usage is TRDJ3; TRDD3 matches 13 bases. TCRdb gives no J gene; it was assigned here by matching the DNA to germline. The CDR3 has 21 amino acids. The J segment lost 0 bases and the V segment lost 3 bases, leaving 10 bases of the junction unmatched. Germline V gene data show CDR1 as GEAIGNYY and CDR2 as EKD. The CDR3 loop is CACDSILGDTRSSWDTRQMFF. CDR3 sequence (DNA): TGTGCCTGTGACTCCATACTGGGGGATACGAGGAGCTCCTGGGACACCCGACAGATGTTTTTC.

This clone has more than one count but fewer than ten. TCRdb has a much larger clone's protein, which differs at residue 12 from the translation of this DNA, likely because of a read error; what is shown is the protein translated from the DNA. V gene TRDV1 combines with J gene TRDJ1; 9 bases fit TRDD3. The J gene is not listed in TCRdb, so it was assigned here from a DNA match to germline. The CDR3 runs 30 residues. Germline V lookup: CDR1 TSWWSYY, CDR2 QGS. After removal of 1 base from V and 0 bases from J, the junction contained 45 bases not matched to a gene. The chain's CDR3 is CALGEPPSGRTANWGTPGASRSSYTDKLIF. For the CDR3, the DNA is TGTGCTCTTGGGGAACCTCCTTCCGGTCGGACTGCGAACTGGGGGACACCTGGGGCATCACGGAGTTCGTACACCGATAAACTCATCTTT.

This clone was found many times. A far larger clone is a single base away, which makes a read error likely. This specimen includes other DNA sequences encoding the same CDR3. The chain is built from TRDV1 and TRDJ1, with 8 bases that match TRDD3. Germline V lookup: CDR1 TSWWSYY, CDR2 QGS. CDR3 size: 20 residues. The chain's CDR3 is CALGGILLPGYASYTDKLIF. Here the CDR3 DNA reads TGTGCCCTTGGGGGGATTCTCCTCCCGGGATACGCCTCCTACACCGATAAACTCATCTTT.

Concerning this clone itself: TCRdb shows a much larger clone's protein in place of this DNA's translation, and the two differ at residue 3, likely through a read error; the protein shown is translated from the DNA. The rearrangement joins TRDV3 to TRDJ3; maybe TRDD2 (6 bases). Matching the DNA to germline supplied the J gene, which TCRdb does not give. The ends were cut back, 5 bases at V and 0 bases at J, with 20 bases in the middle. The CDR3 loop spans 18 amino acids. Looked up from germline, CDR1 is TVYSNPD and CDR2 is GDNSRS (reference sequence). CDR3 sequence: CAPLVPSKNSWDTRQMFF. CDR3 bases: TGTGCCCCCCTGGTGCCTTCCAAAAACTCCTGGGACACCCGACAGATGTTTTTC.